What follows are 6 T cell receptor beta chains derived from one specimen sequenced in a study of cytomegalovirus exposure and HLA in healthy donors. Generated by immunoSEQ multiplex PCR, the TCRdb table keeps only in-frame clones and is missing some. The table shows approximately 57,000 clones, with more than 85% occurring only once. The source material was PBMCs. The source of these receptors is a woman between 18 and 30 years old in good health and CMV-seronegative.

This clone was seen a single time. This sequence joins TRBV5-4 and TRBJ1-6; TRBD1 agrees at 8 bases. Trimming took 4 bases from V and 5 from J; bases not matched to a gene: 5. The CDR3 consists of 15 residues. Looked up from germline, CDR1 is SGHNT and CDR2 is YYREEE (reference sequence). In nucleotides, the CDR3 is TGTGCCAGCAGCCAAACAGGGGGGAATAATTCACCCCTCCACTTT. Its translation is CASSQTGGNNSPLHF.

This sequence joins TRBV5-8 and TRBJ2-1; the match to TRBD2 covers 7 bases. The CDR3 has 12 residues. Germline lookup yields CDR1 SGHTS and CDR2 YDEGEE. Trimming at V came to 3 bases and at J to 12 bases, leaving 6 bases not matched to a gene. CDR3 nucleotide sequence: TGTGCCAGCAGCTCCACTAGCGCGTCGCAGTTCTTC. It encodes CASSSTSASQFF.

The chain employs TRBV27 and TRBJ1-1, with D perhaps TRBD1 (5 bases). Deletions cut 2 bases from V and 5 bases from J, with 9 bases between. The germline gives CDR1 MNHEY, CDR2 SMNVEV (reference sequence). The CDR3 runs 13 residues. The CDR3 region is CASSLQGRTEAFF. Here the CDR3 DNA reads TGTGCCAGCAGTTTACAGGGTAGGACTGAAGCTTTCTTT.

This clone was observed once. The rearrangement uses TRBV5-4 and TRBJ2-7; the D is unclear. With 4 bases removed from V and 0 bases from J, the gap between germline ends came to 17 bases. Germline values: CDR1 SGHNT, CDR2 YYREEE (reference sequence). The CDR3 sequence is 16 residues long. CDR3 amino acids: CASSASDLPHSYEQYV. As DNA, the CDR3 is TGTGCCAGCAGCGCCAGCGACTTGCCCCACTCCTACGAGCAGTACGTC.

The CDR3 bases are TGTGCCAGCAGCTTTCGATCGGGGTTGGAAGAGACCCAGTACTTC. Translating gives CASSFRSGLEETQYF. The gene calls are TRBV7-9 and TRBJ2-5; D may be TRBD2 (5 bases). CDR3 size: 15 residues. Trimming left V 3 bases short and J 3 bases short, with 14 bases between. In germline, CDR1 is SEHNR, CDR2 FQNEAQ (reference sequence).

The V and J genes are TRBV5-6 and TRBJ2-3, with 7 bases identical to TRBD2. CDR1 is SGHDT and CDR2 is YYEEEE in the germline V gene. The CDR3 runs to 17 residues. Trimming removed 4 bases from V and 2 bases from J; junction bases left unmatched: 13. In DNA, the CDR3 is TGTGCCAGCAGCCGCCTGGGGACGGGGGGACCCACAGATACGCAGTATTTT. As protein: CASSRLGTGGPTDTQYF.